The 17 T cell receptor beta chains in this list originate from one sample, sequenced in a study of human T cells and chemical hapten exposure. Time point given: patch test 2, 6 weeks after DPC sensitization. Treatment given: therapeutic diphenylcyclopropenone sensitization with weekly scalp DPC. TCRdb passed the RACE reads through MiXCR, listing each CDR3 protein once. The sample lists roughly 100,000 distinct CDR3 sequences, about 9% seen once, with more than 2% in the top ten. This specimen consisted of whole blood, obtained in connection with sensitization to the hapten diphenylcyclopropenone (DPC). These receptors were obtained from a woman aged 40 to 55 with alopecia areata. Some clones in this sample may be carry-over from other donors' samples.

By proportion, this clonotype is medium-sized. The J gene is TRBJ2-1, the V gene TRBV28, with D unclear. Germline CDR1 MDHEN, CDR2 SYDVKM. V lost 6 bases and J 8 bases, leaving 8 bases between the germline ends. The CDR3 length is 11 residues. The DNA of the CDR3 is TGTGCCAGCAGCCTGAGACATGAGCAGTTCTTC. This encodes CASSLRHEQFF.

This clonotype was counted a few times. V is TRBV5-1 and J is TRBJ2-3, with unresolved D. Germline lookup yields CDR1 SGHRS and CDR2 YFSETQ. The germline V and J ends were trimmed by 5 bases and 1 base, with 11 bases remaining between them. This CDR3 is 14 amino acids long. CDR3 protein: CASRDLKGTDTQYF. Here the CDR3 DNA reads TGCGCCAGCAGGGACCTAAAGGGCACAGATACGCAGTATTTT.

The sample holds one count of this clonotype. J is TRBJ2-1 and V is TRBV6-2 or TRBV6-3, with 15 bases fitting TRBD2. The CDR3 length is 15 residues. Germline V lookup: CDR1 MNHEY, CDR2 SVGEGT. V lost 5 bases and J lost 6; bases outside the gene matches: 2. DNA of the CDR3: TGTGCCAGCAGTCGGACTAGCGGGAGGGCCAATGAGCAGTTCTTC. This translates into CASSRTSGRANEQFF.

This clonotype was counted only a few times. J is TRBJ1-1 and V is TRBV6-2 or TRBV6-3, with D tentatively TRBD1 (5 bases). Germline V gene data show CDR1 as MNHEY and CDR2 as SVGEGT. The length of the CDR3 is 13 residues. V lost 5 bases, J lost 7 bases, and 14 bases lay in between. The chain's CDR3 is CASSMRGSVEAFF. DNA of the CDR3: TGTGCCAGCAGTATGAGGGGCTCGGTTGAAGCTTTCTTT.

The chain employs TRBV10-3 and TRBJ2-5, with 11 bases matching TRBD2. CDR3 size: 14 residues. V lost 10 bases to trimming and J lost 1 base; unmatched junction nucleotides: 5. Germline CDR1 is ENHRY and CDR2 is SYGVKD. The CDR3 DNA is TGTGCCAGCGGGACTAGCGGAGCCCAAGAGACCCAGTACTTC. Its protein is CASGTSGAQETQYF.

There are many counts of this clonotype. This chain uses TRBV5-5 with TRBJ1-5; 8 positions agree with TRBD1. Per the germline V gene, CDR1 is SGHKS and CDR2 is YYEKEE (reference sequence). The CDR3 is 16 amino acids. Unmatched junction bases numbered 11, after V lost 4 bases and J lost 5 bases. The CDR3 protein is CASSRGGTGIHQPQHF. The CDR3 DNA is TGTGCCAGCAGCCGGGGAGGGACAGGTATCCATCAGCCCCAGCATTTT.

This clonotype was counted ten times or more. The rearrangement joins TRBV20-1 to TRBJ2-5, with 9 bases lining up with TRBD1. Germline values: CDR1 DFQATT, CDR2 SNEGSKA (reference sequence). The junction had 1 base not matched to a gene; V was cut back by 5 bases and J by 3 bases. The CDR3 covers 12 residues. The chain's CDR3 is CSAGQGKETQYF. CDR3 nucleotides: TGCAGTGCTGGACAGGGGAAAGAGACCCAGTACTTC.

The chain joins TRBV27 to TRBJ2-3, with TRBD2 matching 12 bases. Germline trimming cut 5 bases from V and 2 bases from J; bases unmatched to any gene: 5. Germline V gene lookup returns CDR1 MNHEY and CDR2 SMNVEV (reference sequence). The CDR3 totals 16 residues. DNA of the CDR3: TGTGCCAGCAGTCCTAGCGGGAGGGCCCCCACAGATACGCAGTATTTT. Translating gives CASSPSGRAPTDTQYF.

This clonotype was seen more than once but under ten times. This chain joins TRBV29-1 and TRBJ2-2; 7 nucleotides line up with TRBD1. There are 14 residues in the CDR3. Germline CDR1 reads SQVTM; CDR2 reads ANQGSEA. Trimming cost V 5 bases and J 2 bases; bases outside gene matches: 5. The DNA for the CDR3 is TGCAGCGTTAGGACAGGATCTAACACCGGGGAGCTGTTTTTT. Its translation: CSVRTGSNTGELFF.

The rearrangement links TRBV4-3 to TRBJ1-2; D is uncertain. Trimming took 2 bases from V and 7 from J, leaving 14 bases between them. Germline values: CDR1 LGHNA, CDR2 YSLEER. CDR3 length: 14 amino acids. As DNA, the CDR3 is TGCGCCAGCAGCCAAATCGATCCAGGAAGTGGCTACACCTTC. It encodes CASSQIDPGSGYTF.

This clonotype was detected ten times or more. The V and J genes are TRBV3-1 and TRBJ2-2; D may be TRBD2 (5 bases). This CDR3 is built from 14 residues. Between the trimmed V and J ends, which lost 0 bases and 5 bases, there was a span of 7 bases. Germline V CDR1 and CDR2: LGHDT, YNNKEL (reference sequence). CDR3 amino acids: CASSQDPGTGELFF. The CDR3 DNA follows: TGTGCCAGCAGCCAAGACCCGGGAACCGGGGAGCTGTTTTTT. Supplemented by reference TRBV3-1 and TRBJ2-2, the full variable domain reads DTAVSQTPKYLVTQMGNDKSIKCEQNLGHDTMYWYKQDSKKFLKIMFSYNNKELIINETVPNRFSPKSPDKAHLNLHINSLELGDSAVYFCASSQDPGTGELFFGEGSRLTVL.

This clonotype was seen repeatedly, ten times or more. The V and J genes are TRBV5-5 and TRBJ2-2; maybe TRBD2 (6 bases). The germline CDR1 and CDR2 sequences are SGHKS and YYEKEE (reference sequence). The CDR3 sequence is 18 residues long. The germline V and J ends were trimmed by 0 bases and 4 bases, with 19 bases remaining between them. The CDR3 coding sequence is TGTGCCAGCAGCTTGGTATTCGCGACTAGGTCCGGCACCGGGGAGCTGTTTTTT. It yields the protein CASSLVFATRSGTGELFF.

In its sample, this clonotype was seen a few times. The chain employs TRBV7-2 and TRBJ2-2; 10 bases are shared with TRBD2. CDR3 length equals 18 residues. Germline V gene lookup returns CDR1 SGHTA and CDR2 FQGNSA. V lost 4 bases, J lost 4 bases, and 12 bases stayed unmatched. DNA of the CDR3: TGTGCCAGCAGCTACCCGGGACTAGCGCCTAGTAGCACCGGGGAGCTGTTTTTT. Translating gives CASSYPGLAPSSTGELFF.

This clonotype came up many times. This chain uses TRBV29-1 with TRBJ2-1; 8 bases map to TRBD1. The CDR3 contains 13 residues. The V gene end was trimmed by 5 bases and the J gene end by 2 bases; junction bases not matched to a gene: 2. In germline, CDR1 is SQVTM, CDR2 ANQGSEA. The CDR3 protein is CSVWGQAYNEQFF. The CDR3 DNA reads TGCAGCGTTTGGGGACAGGCCTACAATGAGCAGTTCTTC.

On this clonotype itself: This clone may be a read error of a much larger clone one base away. The chain links TRBV20-1 to TRBJ1-2; TRBD1 is a possible D gene (5 bases). Germline values: CDR1 DFQATT, CDR2 SNEGSKA (reference sequence). CDR3 length equals 15 residues. The CDR3 coding sequence is TGCAGTGCTAGAGATGGAGGGGTAGCTAACTGTGGCTACACCTTC. Translation gives CSARDGGVANCGYTF.

The chain links TRBV11-2 to TRBJ2-7; 7 bases line up with TRBD1. V lost 2 bases, J lost 2 bases, and 9 bases stayed unmatched. CDR3 size: 16 residues. Per germline, CDR1 SGHAT and CDR2 FQNNGV. CDR3 DNA: TGTGCCAGCAGCTTATTGTGGGGACAGAATACCTACGAGCAGTACTTC. Translating gives CASSLLWGQNTYEQYF.

The rearrangement joins TRBV7-3 to TRBJ2-1; TRBD2 is a possible D gene (7 bases). Germline CDR1 SGHTA, CDR2 FQGTGA. Trimming took off 5 bases at V and 3 bases at J, with 14 bases between the two ends. The CDR3 consists of 15 residues. The CDR3 DNA sequence: TGTGCCAGCAGCCCCGGAGGGGGGGGCTACAATGAGCAGTTCTTC. Its translation: CASSPGGGGYNEQFF.